These T cell receptor beta chains were read from a single sample in a study of shared T cell receptors in the human thymus. Clones were read by immunoSEQ multiplex PCR, and TCRdb kept only the in-frame ones, dropping some. The table includes 540,000 or so clones, 78% detected once. A further study also used this sample, focusing on human thymus T cells.

Sequencing was carried out using thymocytes. These receptors were taken from a boy less than two years old with a congenital heart defect. CDR3s leave out the opening cysteine and the closing phenylalanine or tryptophan. The order of the fields is J gene, V gene, CDR3 protein.

>TRBJ2-5|TRBV7-4
ASSRGQGAETQY
>TRBJ1-1|TRBV6-1
ASSAYYREALNTEAF
>TRBJ1-3|TRBV29-1
SVAGDPPGNTIY
>TRBJ2-5|TRBV19
ASSTGPPRETQY
>TRBJ2-3|TRBV29-1
SVEDSRTGGTDTQY
>TRBJ2-7|TRBV6-1
ASSLTSVTYEQY
>TRBJ2-1|TRBV27
ASSLFRGSEQF
>TRBJ2-7|TRBV27
ASSPTGTYEQY
>TRBJ2-7|TRBV30
AWSIPGLGGMEQY
>TRBJ2-7|TRBV28
ASRYTGRLSYEQY
>TRBJ2-1|TRBV30
AWRSGEQF
>TRBJ2-1|TRBV13
ASSLERKYNEQF